One TCR beta chain is described in this entry. The data originate from a study of blood T cell repertoires in COVID-19. The CDR3 is 18 residues long. Germline V lookup: CDR1 LGHNA, CDR2 YSLEER. V dropped 4 bases and J dropped 2; count of bases not matched to a gene: 11. Only in-frame clones appear in the TCRdb table, and some are missing; sequencing was by immunoSEQ multiplex PCR. There are approximately 28,000 clones in the sample; around 90% occur only once, and roughly 7.9% lies in the top ten. The origin of this receptor is a man between 65 and 80 years old with active or convalescent COVID-19. J is TRBJ2-3 and V is TRBV4-3; 11 nucleotides match TRBD2. The sequencing sample was made of peripheral blood. The CDR3 nucleotides are TGCGCCAGCAGCCGCCAGCGGGCTAGCGGGGGGAACACAGATACGCAGTATTTT. Encoded protein: CASSRQRASGGNTDTQYF.